This T cell receptor (beta chain) was found in a study of regulatory T cells in long-lasting Graves disease. Points from the study as a whole: Not thyroid tissue but only peripheral blood was studied. Persistent Graves' patients showed less TCR diversity than newly diagnosed ones.

As to time point: newly diagnosed GD, antithyroid drugs for less than 3 months. PBMC RNA was the source of the TCR library. Trimming took off 3 bases at V and 6 bases at J, with 6 bases between the two ends. Germline values: CDR1 MNHEY, CDR2 SMNVEV (reference sequence). This CDR3 is 12 amino acids long. Researchers made TCR beta libraries by using iRepertoire HTBI primers and running Arm-PCR on CDR3 regions. TCRdb fed the multiplex PCR reads into MiXCR, producing one record per CDR3 protein. The sample includes approximately 560,000 distinct CDR3 sequences, 15% to 20% of them seen just once. About this clonotype itself: What it binds is unknown. A much larger clone differs from this one at a single base, so this may be a read error.

This sample was shared with a second study, whose subject was T cells in Graves' hyperthyroidism and ophthalmopathy.

The TCR sequence derives from a man aged 18 to 29 with Graves disease. Specimen: peripheral blood mononuclear cells (PBMCs), collected at new diagnosis, from a patient treated with antithyroid drugs. V and J are TRBV27 and TRBJ2-1; D is unresolved. CDR3: CASSFGSNEQFF. CDR3 sequence (DNA): TGTGCCAGCAGTTTCGGGTCCAATGAGCAGTTCTTC.